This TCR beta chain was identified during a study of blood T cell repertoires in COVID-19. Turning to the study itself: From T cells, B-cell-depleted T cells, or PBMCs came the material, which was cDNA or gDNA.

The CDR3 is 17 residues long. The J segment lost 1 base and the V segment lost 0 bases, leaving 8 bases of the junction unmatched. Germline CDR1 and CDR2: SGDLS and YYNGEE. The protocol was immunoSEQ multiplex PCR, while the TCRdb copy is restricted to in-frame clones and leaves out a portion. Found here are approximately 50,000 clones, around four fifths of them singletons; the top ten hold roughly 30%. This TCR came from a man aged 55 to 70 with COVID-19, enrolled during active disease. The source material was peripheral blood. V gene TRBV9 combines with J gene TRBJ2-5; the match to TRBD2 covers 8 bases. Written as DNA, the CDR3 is TGTGCCAGCAGCGTAGAAAGCGGGAGAGTGAGCCAAGAGACCCAGTACTTC. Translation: CASSVESGRVSQETQYF.